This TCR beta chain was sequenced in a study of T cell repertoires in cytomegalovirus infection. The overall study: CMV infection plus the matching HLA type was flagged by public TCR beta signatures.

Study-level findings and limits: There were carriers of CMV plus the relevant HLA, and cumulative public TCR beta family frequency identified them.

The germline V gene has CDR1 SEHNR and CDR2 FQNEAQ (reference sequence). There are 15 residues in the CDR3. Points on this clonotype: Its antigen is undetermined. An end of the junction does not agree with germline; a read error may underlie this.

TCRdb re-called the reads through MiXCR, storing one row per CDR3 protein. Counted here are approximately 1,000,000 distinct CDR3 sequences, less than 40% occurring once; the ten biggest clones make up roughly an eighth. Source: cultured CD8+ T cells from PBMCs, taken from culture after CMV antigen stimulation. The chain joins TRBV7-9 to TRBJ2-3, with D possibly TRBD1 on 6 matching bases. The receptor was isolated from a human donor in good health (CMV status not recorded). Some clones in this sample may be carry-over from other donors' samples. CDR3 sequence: CANSFLQGTRDTQYF. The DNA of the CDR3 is TGTGCCAACAGCTTCCTTCAGGGGACCAGAGATACGCAGTATTTT.